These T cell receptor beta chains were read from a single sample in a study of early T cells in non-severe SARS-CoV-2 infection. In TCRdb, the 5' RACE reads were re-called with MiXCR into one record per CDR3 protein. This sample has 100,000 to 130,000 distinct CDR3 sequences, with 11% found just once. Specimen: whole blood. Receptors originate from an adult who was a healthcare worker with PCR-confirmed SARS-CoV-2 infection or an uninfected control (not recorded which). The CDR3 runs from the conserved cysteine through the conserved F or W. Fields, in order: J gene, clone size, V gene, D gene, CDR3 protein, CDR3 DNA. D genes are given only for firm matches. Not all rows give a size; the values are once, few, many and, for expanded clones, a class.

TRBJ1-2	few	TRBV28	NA	CASREEGSYGYTF	TGTGCCAGCAGGGAGGAGGGGAGCTATGGCTACACCTTC
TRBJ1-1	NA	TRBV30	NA	CAWSRTVNTEAFF	TGTGCCTGGAGTCGGACCGTGAACACTGAAGCTTTCTTT
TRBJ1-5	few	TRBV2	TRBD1	CASKGTGGLQPQHF	TGTGCCAGCAAAGGGACAGGGGGCCTTCAGCCCCAGCATTTT
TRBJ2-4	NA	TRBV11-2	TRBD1	CASSRDRGHIQYF	TGTGCCAGCAGCCGGGACAGGGGGCACATTCAGTACTTC
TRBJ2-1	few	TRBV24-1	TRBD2	CATSDSSGKHSYNEQFF	TGTGCCACCAGTGATTCTAGCGGAAAGCACTCCTACAATGAGCAGTTCTTC
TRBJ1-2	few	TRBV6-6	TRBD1	CASSFEQGNGYTF	TGTGCCAGCAGTTTTGAACAGGGGAATGGCTACACCTTC
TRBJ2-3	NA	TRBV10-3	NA	CAISESSGRGIDTQYF	TGTGCCATCAGTGAGTCATCGGGAAGGGGCATAGATACGCAGTATTTT
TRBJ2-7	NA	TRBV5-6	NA	CASSLDRSDYEQYF	TGTGCCAGCAGCTTGGACAGGTCTGACTACGAGCAGTACTTC
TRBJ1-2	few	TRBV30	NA	CAWSRESNYGYTF	TGTGCCTGGTCCCGGGAGTCTAACTATGGCTACACCTTC
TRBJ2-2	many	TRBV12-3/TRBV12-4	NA	CASSMGAGELFF	TGTGCCAGCAGCATGGGGGCCGGGGAGCTGTTTTTT
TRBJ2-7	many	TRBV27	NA	CASSLEAVETYEQYF	TGTGCCAGCAGTTTAGAAGCGGTAGAGACCTACGAGCAGTACTTC
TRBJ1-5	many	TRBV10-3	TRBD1	CAISRGEQPQHF	TGTGCCATCAGCAGGGGGGAACAGCCCCAGCATTTT
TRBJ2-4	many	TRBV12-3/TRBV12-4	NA	CASSFAGRGNIQYF	TGTGCCAGCAGTTTTGCAGGCCGGGGAAACATTCAGTACTTC
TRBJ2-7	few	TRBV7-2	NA	CASSPSPGPPLTYEQYF	TGTGCCAGCAGCCCATCTCCTGGACCGCCCCTGACCTACGAGCAGTACTTC
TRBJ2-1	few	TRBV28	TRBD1	CASGETGVVNEQFF	TGTGCCAGCGGCGAGACAGGGGTTGTAAATGAGCAGTTCTTC
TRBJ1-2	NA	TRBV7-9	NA	CASSPGVGYTF	TGTGCCAGCAGCCCAGGCGTGGGCTACACCTTC
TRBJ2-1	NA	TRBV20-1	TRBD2	CSARIGSGSTEQFF	TGCAGTGCTAGAATAGGTAGCGGGAGTACTGAGCAGTTCTTC
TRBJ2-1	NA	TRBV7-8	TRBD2	CASSPRLAGTYNEQFF	TGTGCCAGCAGCCCTAGACTAGCGGGTACCTACAATGAGCAGTTCTTC
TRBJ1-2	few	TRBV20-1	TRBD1	CSARDPGTDTYGYTF	TGCAGTGCTAGAGATCCCGGGACAGACACCTATGGCTACACCTTC
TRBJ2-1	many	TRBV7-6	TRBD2	CASSLAPGRASNEQFF	TGTGCCAGCAGCTTAGCCCCCGGGAGGGCTTCCAATGAGCAGTTCTTC
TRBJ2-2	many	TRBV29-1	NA	CSVPGDTGELFF	TGCAGCGTTCCAGGGGACACCGGGGAGCTGTTTTTT
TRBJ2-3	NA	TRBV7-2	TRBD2	CASSPSREKTDTQYF	TGTGCCAGCAGCCCCTCGCGGGAGAAGACAGATACGCAGTATTTT
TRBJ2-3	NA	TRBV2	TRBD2	CASRLTSGGPSTDTQYF	TGTGCCAGCAGGCTTACTAGCGGAGGTCCTAGCACAGATACGCAGTATTTT